This T cell receptor beta chain was retrieved from a study of T cells in narcolepsy. Study background: Healthy controls were enrolled alongside patients with narcolepsy type 1 or type 2. Whole-study results and caveats: HCRT-specific and TRIB2-specific autoreactive clonotypes appeared among same-patient CSF and blood CD4+ clonotypes. No autoreactive T cell clone sequences appeared in some memory CD4+ repertoires.

Remarks on this clone: Its antigen is unknown.

The table came from immunoSEQ multiplex PCR; TCRdb's copy has only in-frame clones and leaves some out. The sample records about 34,000 clones, more than 70% being singletons. V lost 6 bases to trimming and J lost 4 bases, with 14 bases between them. Germline CDR1 SEHNR, CDR2 FQNEAQ (reference sequence). The CDR3 sequence is 14 residues long. The rearrangement links TRBV7-9 to TRBJ2-3; D is possibly TRBD1 or TRBD2 (6 bases each). The clonotype was recovered from a human donor with narcolepsy. The source material was CD45RA- memory CD4+ T cells from PBMCs. Here the CDR3 DNA reads TGTGCCAGCAGAGTGTCGGGGGCATCAGATACGCAGTATTTT. Amino acid sequence: CASRVSGASDTQYF.